The clone carrying this TCR beta chain was observed many times. Its antigen is undetermined. This entry is derived from a study of breast tumors, draining lymph nodes, adjacent tissues. Study-level results: Compared with lymph nodes, tumors were less diverse; compared with nontumor tissue, more. Findings are consistent with lymph node origin and intratumoral expansion of most tumor T cells. Luminal-like breast cancer showed significantly higher tumor–nontumor repertoire similarity than basal-like.

Axillary draining lymph nodes of breast cancer patients supplied the node samples. TCRdb re-derived calls from the multiplex PCR reads in MiXCR, one entry per CDR3 protein. The repertoire holds approximately 100,000 distinct CDR3 sequences, with 21% as singletons. The receptor was isolated from a female donor with breast cancer. Some clones in this sample may be carry-over from other donors' samples. The sequencing sample was made of axillary lymph node tissue.

The chain's CDR3 is CASSPRREQFF. The CDR3 DNA sequence: TGTGCCAGCAGTCCTAGACGGGAGCAGTTCTTC. V and J are TRBV5-8 and TRBJ2-1; no clear D gene. Trimming left V 5 bases short and J 10 bases short, with 10 bases between. This CDR3 contains 11 residues. Per germline, CDR1 SGHTS and CDR2 YDEGEE.